This T cell receptor (beta chain) appears in the sequencing data of a study of OX40 agonist ivuxolimab in advanced cancers. Germline loops: CDR1 SGHRS, CDR2 YFSETQ. V was clipped by 0 bases and J by 1 base, with 17 bases between them. The CDR3 totals 18 residues. Produced via immunoSEQ multiplex PCR; TCRdb's table is partial and in-frame only. Among around 24,000 clones listed, 80% to 85% were seen once. Whole-study results and caveats: CD8+ T cells were the subset that, on average, had more expanded clones than CD4+. Certain nonresponding patients likewise had low normalized T-cell clonal expansion.

The cohort excluded patients with autoimmune disease history or systemic immunosuppression. Turning to this clone: Its specificity is unknown.

This receptor was obtained from an adult with an advanced solid tumor such as melanoma, head and neck, liver or kidney cancer. The rearrangement uses TRBV5-1 and TRBJ1-3; D gene unclear. Source: CD4+ or CD8+ T cells sorted from blood, taken in a trial of the OX40 agonist ivuxolimab. The CDR3 here is CASSLGGLGLLSGNTIYF. In DNA, the CDR3 is TGCGCCAGCAGCTTGGGGGGTTTGGGCCTGTTGTCTGGAAACACCATATATTTT. Full variable domain (rest looked up from reference TRBV5-1 and TRBJ1-3): KAGVTQTPRYLIKTRGQQVTLSCSPISGHRSVSWYQQTPGQGLQFLFEYFSETQRNKGNFPGRFSGRQFSNSRSEMNVSTLELGDSALYLCASSLGGLGLLSGNTIYFGEGSWLTVV.